Sequencing of this T cell receptor beta chain was carried out in a study of T cell responses to AZD1222 COVID-19 vaccine. Findings and limits, study-wide: Repertoire sampling was restricted to post-peak T cell response timepoints. Most donors were white British and more were female, and clonal diversity was possibly underestimated. Spike-specific TCR breadth rose after two AZD1222 doses, and depth rose as well.

Of note for this clone: Its antigen is undetermined.

J was trimmed by 0 bases and V by 4 bases; bases with no gene match: 5. The CDR3 loop spans 16 amino acids. Per germline, CDR1 SGHNT and CDR2 YYREEE (reference sequence). The assay was immunoSEQ multiplex PCR, and TCRdb's table has in-frame clones only and misses some. The data show 150,000 to 200,000 clones, just over 90% seen once. V gene TRBV5-4 combines with J gene TRBJ2-1; 9 bases match TRBD2. This material consisted of peripheral blood, taken 28 days after the second AZD1222 dose. This receptor was taken from an adult who received the AZD1222 COVID-19 vaccine. The CDR3 reads CASSPKTSGSYNEQFF. CDR3 in DNA: TGTGCCAGCAGCCCTAAGACTAGCGGCTCCTACAATGAGCAGTTCTTC.